This is a list of T cell receptor beta chains from one sample in a study of pediatric ulcerative colitis. TCRdb's copy holds only in-frame clones and misses some; the assay was immunoSEQ multiplex PCR. The sample consists of around 30,000 clones, roughly 82% of them appearing once. Source material: blood. These receptors originate from a boy between 5 and 17 years old with severe ulcerative colitis. CDR3s include the opening cysteine and the closing phenylalanine or tryptophan. The D gene is left open where the match is weak.

d_call: -
cdr3_length: 11
j_call: TRBJ2-1
v_call: TRBV6-6
cdr3_aa: CASKGSNEQFF

d_call: -
cdr3_length: 12
j_call: TRBJ1-2
v_call: TRBV7-9
cdr3_aa: CASSLGERGYTF

d_call: TRBD1
cdr3_length: 16
j_call: TRBJ2-7
v_call: TRBV19
cdr3_aa: CASSRQGGTGTYEQYF

d_call: -
cdr3_length: 18
j_call: TRBJ1-1
v_call: TRBV7-3
cdr3_aa: CASSLGPAGRRMNTEAFF

d_call: TRBD1
cdr3_length: 15
j_call: TRBJ2-7
v_call: TRBV5-1
cdr3_aa: CASSPGQGGPYEQYF

d_call: -
cdr3_length: 15
j_call: TRBJ2-5
v_call: TRBV4-3
cdr3_aa: CASSQVPGERETQYF

d_call: -
cdr3_length: 15
j_call: TRBJ1-1
v_call: TRBV11-2
cdr3_aa: CASSFRGSANTEAFF

d_call: -
cdr3_length: 14
j_call: TRBJ1-3
v_call: TRBV6-5
cdr3_aa: CASRPGGGGNTIYF

d_call: TRBD2
cdr3_length: 16
j_call: TRBJ2-2
v_call: TRBV19
cdr3_aa: CASRPLAGNPTGELFF

d_call: -
cdr3_length: 12
j_call: TRBJ2-1
v_call: TRBV7-9
cdr3_aa: CASSLAAQLPFF

d_call: TRBD1
cdr3_length: 15
j_call: TRBJ2-7
v_call: TRBV27
cdr3_aa: CASSLTGTGEYEQYF

d_call: -
cdr3_length: 13
j_call: TRBJ2-7
v_call: TRBV11-2
cdr3_aa: CASSLGAAYEQYF

d_call: TRBD1
cdr3_length: 15
j_call: TRBJ1-5
v_call: TRBV11-3
cdr3_aa: CASSSGDRKNQPQHF

d_call: -
cdr3_length: 13
j_call: TRBJ1-1
v_call: TRBV4-1
cdr3_aa: CASSRGRGTEAFF

d_call: -
cdr3_length: 16
j_call: TRBJ1-4
v_call: TRBV5-1
cdr3_aa: CASSLVSGVSNEKLFF